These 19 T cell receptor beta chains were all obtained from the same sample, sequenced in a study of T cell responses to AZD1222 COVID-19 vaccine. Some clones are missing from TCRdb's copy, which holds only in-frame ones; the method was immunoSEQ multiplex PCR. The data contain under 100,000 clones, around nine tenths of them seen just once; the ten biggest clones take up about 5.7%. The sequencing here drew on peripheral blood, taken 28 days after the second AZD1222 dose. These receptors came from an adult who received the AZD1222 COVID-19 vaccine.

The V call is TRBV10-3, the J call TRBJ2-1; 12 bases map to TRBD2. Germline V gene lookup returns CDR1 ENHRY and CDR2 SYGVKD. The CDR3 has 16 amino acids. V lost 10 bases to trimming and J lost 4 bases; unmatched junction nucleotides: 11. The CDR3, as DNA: TGTGCCACCGGACTAGCGGGGTCCAAGAGGTACAATGAGCAGTTCTTC. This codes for CATGLAGSKRYNEQFF.

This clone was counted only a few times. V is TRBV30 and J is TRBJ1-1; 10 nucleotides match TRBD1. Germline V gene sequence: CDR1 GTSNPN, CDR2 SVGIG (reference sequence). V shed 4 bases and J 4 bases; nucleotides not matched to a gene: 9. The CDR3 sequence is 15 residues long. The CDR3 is CAWKDRGGYVTEAFF. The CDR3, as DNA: TGTGCCTGGAAGGACAGGGGGGGTTACGTCACTGAAGCTTTCTTT.

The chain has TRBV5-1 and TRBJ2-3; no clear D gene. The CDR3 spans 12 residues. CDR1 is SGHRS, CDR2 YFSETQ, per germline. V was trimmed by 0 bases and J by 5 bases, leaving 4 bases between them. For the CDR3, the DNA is TGCGCCAGCAGCTTGGTGAGAGATACGCAGTATTTT. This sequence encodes CASSLVRDTQYF. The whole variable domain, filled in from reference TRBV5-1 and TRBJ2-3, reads KAGVTQTPRYLIKTRGQQVTLSCSPISGHRSVSWYQQTPGQGLQFLFEYFSETQRNKGNFPGRFSGRQFSNSRSEMNVSTLELGDSALYLCASSLVRDTQYFGPGTRLTVL.

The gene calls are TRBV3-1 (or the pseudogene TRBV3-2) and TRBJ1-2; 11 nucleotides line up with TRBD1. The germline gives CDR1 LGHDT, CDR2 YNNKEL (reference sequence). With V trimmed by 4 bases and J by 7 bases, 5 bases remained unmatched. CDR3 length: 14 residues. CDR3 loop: CASSLGQGAGGYTF. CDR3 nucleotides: TGTGCCAGCAGCCTAGGACAGGGGGCGGGTGGCTACACCTTC.

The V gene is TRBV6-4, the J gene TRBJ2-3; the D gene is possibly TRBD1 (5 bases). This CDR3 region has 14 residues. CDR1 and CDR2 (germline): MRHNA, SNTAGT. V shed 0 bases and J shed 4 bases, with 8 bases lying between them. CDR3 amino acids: CASSDSPGPDTQYF. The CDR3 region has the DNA TGTGCCAGCAGTGACTCGCCAGGGCCAGATACGCAGTATTTT.

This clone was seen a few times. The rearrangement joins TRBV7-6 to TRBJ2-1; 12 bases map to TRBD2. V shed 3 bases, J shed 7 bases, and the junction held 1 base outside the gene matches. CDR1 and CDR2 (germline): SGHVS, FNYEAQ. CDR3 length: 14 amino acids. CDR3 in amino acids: CASSLTSGGNEQFF. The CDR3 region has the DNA TGTGCCAGCAGCTTGACTAGCGGGGGAAATGAGCAGTTCTTC.

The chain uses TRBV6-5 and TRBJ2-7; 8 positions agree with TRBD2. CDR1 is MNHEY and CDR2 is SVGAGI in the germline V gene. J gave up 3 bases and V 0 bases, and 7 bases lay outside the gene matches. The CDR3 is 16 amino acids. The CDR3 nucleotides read TGTGCCAGCAGTTACTCGATCGAACTAGCGGACTACGAGCAGTACGTC. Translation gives CASSYSIELADYEQYV.

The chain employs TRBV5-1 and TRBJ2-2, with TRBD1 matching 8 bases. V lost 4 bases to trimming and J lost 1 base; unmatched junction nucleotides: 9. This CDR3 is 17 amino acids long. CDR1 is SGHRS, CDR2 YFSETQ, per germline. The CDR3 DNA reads TGCGCCAGCAGCCTACTGACCGGGACAGGGAACACCGGGGAGCTGTTTTTT. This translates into CASSLLTGTGNTGELFF.

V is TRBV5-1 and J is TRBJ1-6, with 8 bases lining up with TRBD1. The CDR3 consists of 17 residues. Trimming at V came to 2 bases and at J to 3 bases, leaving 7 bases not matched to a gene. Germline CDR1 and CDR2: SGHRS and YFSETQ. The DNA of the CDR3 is TGCGCCAGCAGCTTCAATATGGACAGGGACTATAATTCACCCCTCCACTTT. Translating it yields CASSFNMDRDYNSPLHF.

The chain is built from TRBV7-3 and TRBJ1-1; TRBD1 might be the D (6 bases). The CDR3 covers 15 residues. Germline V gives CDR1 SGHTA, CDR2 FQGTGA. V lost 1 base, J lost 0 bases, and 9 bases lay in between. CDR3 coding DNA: TGTGCCAGCAGCTTAAGGGACATAATGAACACTGAAGCTTTCTTT. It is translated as CASSLRDIMNTEAFF.

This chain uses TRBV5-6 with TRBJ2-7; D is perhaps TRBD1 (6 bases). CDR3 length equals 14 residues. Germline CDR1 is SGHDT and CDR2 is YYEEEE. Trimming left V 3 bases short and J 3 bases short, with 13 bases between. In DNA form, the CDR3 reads TGTGCCAGCAGCTGGCGACAGGAGCACTACGAGCAGTACTTC. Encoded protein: CASSWRQEHYEQYF.

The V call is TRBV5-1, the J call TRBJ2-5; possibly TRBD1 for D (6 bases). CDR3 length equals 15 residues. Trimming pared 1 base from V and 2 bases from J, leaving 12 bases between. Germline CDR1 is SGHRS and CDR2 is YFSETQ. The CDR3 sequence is CASSLLPGVQETQYF. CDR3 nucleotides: TGCGCCAGCAGCTTGTTGCCAGGGGTACAAGAGACCCAGTACTTC.

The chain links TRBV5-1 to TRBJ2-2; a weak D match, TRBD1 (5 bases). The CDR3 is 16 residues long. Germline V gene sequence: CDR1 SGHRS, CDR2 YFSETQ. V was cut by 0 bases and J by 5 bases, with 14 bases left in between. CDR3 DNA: TGCGCCAGCAGCTTGGGACAGCCGAAAAAAACCGGGGAGCTGTTTTTT. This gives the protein CASSLGQPKKTGELFF. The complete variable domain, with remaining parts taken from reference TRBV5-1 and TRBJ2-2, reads KAGVTQTPRYLIKTRGQQVTLSCSPISGHRSVSWYQQTPGQGLQFLFEYFSETQRNKGNFPGRFSGRQFSNSRSEMNVSTLELGDSALYLCASSLGQPKKTGELFFGEGSRLTVL.

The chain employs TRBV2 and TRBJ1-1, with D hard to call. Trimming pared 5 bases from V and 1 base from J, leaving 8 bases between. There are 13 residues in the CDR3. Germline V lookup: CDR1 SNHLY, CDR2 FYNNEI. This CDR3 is CASSIDKNTEAFF. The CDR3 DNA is TGTGCCAGCAGTATTGACAAGAACACTGAAGCTTTCTTT.

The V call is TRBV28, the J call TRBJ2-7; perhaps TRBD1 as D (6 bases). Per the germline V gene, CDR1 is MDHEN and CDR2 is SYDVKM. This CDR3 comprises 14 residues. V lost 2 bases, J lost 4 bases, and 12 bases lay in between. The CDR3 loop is CASSLGRGKYEQYF. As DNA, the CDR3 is TGTGCCAGCAGTTTAGGTAGGGGGAAATACGAGCAGTACTTC.

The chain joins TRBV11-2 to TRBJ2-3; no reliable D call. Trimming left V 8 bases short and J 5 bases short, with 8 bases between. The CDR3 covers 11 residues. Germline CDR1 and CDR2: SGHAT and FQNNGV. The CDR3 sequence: CASFGVDTQYF. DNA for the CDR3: TGTGCCAGCTTCGGAGTAGATACGCAGTATTTT. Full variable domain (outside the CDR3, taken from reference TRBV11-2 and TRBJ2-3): EAGVAQSPRYKIIEKRQSVAFWCNPISGHATLYWYQQILGQGPKLLIQFQNNGVVDDSQLPKDRFSAERLKGVDSTLKIQPAKLEDSAVYLCASFGVDTQYFGPGTRLTVL.

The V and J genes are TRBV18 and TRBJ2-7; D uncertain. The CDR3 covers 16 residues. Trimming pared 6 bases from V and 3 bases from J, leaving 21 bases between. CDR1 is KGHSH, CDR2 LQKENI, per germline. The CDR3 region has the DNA TGTGCCAGCTCTGGCCACCGATCGTACCCTATCTACGAGCAGTACTTC. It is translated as CASSGHRSYPIYEQYF.

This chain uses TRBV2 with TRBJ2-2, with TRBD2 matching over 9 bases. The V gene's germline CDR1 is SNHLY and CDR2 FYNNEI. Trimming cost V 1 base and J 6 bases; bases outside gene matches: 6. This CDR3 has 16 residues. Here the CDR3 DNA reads TGTGCCAGCAGTGAAGGTATTCTAGCGGGACCCGGGGAGCTGTTTTTT. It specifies CASSEGILAGPGELFF. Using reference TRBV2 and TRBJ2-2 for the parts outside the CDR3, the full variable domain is EPEVTQTPSHQVTQMGQEVILRCVPISNHLYFYWYRQILGQKVEFLVSFYNNEISEKSEIFDDQFSVERPDGSNFTLKIRSTKLEDSAMYFCASSEGILAGPGELFFGEGSRLTVL.

The CDR3 nucleotides read TGTGCCAGCAGTCCCCACAGGGGGCGGGAGCCCCAGCATTTT. It codes for CASSPHRGREPQHF. V is TRBV27 and J is TRBJ1-5, with 9 bases that match TRBD1. Losses at the gene ends were 5 bases for V and 8 bases for J; bases not matched to a gene: 7. Per germline, CDR1 MNHEY and CDR2 SMNVEV (reference sequence). The CDR3 spans 14 residues.